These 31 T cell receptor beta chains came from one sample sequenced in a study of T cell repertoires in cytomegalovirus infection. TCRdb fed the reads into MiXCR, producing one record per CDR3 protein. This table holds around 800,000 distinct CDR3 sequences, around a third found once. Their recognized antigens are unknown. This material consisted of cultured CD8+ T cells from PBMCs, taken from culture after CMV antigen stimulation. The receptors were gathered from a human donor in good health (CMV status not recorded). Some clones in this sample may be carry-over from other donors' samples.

CDR3 residues: CASSQGPGEDTIYF. The CDR3 DNA is TGCGCCAGCAGCCAAGGCCCAGGGGAGGACACCATATATTTT. The V gene is TRBV4-1, the J gene TRBJ1-3; weak D call: TRBD1 (6 bases). This CDR3 has 14 amino acids. Germline CDR1 MGHRA, CDR2 YSYEKL. Trimming took 1 base from V and 8 from J, leaving 12 bases between them.

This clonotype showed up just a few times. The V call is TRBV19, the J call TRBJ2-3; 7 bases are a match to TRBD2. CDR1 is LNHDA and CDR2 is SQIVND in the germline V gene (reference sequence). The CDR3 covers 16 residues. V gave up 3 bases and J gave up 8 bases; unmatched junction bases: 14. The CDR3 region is CASSMQQRGGSGTQYF. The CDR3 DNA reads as TGTGCCAGTAGTATGCAGCAGCGGGGTGGTAGTGGTACGCAGTATTTT.

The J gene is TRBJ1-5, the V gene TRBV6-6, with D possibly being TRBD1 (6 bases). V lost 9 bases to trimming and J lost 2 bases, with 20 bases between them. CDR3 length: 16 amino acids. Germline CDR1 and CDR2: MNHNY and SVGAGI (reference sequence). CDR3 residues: CARKEPRGSGNQPQHF. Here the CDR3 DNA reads TGTGCCAGAAAAGAGCCCAGGGGTTCAGGCAATCAGCCCCAGCATTTT.

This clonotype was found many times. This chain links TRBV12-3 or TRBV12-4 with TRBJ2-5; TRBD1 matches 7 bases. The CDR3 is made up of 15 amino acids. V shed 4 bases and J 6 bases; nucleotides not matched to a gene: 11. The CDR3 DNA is TGTGCCAGCAGTTCCGGGACAGTTCCGATAAAGACCCAGTACTTC. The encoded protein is CASSSGTVPIKTQYF.

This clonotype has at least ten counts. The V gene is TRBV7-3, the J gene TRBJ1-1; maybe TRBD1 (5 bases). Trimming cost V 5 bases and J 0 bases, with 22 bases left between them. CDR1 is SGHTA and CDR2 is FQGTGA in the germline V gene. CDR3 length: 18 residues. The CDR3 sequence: CASSPWSGPASLNTEAFF. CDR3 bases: TGTGCCAGCAGCCCTTGGTCAGGGCCAGCGTCTTTGAACACTGAAGCTTTCTTT.

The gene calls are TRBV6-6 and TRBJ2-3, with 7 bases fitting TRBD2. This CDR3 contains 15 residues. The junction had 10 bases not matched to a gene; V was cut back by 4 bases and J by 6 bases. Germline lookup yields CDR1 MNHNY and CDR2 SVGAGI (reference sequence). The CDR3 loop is CASSSRLARLDTQYF. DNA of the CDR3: TGTGCCAGCAGTTCAAGACTAGCCCGGTTGGATACGCAGTATTTT.

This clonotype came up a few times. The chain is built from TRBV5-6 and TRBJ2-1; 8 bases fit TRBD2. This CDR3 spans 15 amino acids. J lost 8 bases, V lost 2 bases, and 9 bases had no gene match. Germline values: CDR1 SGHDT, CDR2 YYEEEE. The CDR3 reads CASSFGTSEYDEQFF. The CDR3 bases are TGTGCCAGCAGCTTCGGGACTAGTGAATACGATGAGCAGTTCTTC.

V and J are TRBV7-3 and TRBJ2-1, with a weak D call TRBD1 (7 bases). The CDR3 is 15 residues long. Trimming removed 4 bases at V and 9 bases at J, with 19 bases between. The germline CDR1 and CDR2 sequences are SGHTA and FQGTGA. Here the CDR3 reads CASSWGGQGGVEQFF. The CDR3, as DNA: TGTGCCAGCAGCTGGGGTGGGCAGGGGGGAGTTGAGCAGTTCTTC.

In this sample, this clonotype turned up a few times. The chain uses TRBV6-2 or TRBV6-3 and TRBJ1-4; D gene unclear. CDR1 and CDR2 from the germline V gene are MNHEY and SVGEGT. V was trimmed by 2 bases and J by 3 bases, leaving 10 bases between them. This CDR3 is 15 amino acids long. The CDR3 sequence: CASSYNPWANEKLFF. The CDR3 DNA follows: TGTGCCAGCAGTTACAACCCGTGGGCTAATGAAAAACTGTTTTTT.

The CDR3 DNA reads TGTGCCAGCAGCTTAAACCCGGGCCTAAGCACAGATACGCAGTATTTT. Protein: CASSLNPGLSTDTQYF. The V call is TRBV7-3, the J call TRBJ2-3, with no clear D. CDR3 length: 16 amino acids. Germline V lookup: CDR1 SGHTA, CDR2 FQGTGA. Trimming pared 1 base from V and 0 bases from J, leaving 11 bases between.

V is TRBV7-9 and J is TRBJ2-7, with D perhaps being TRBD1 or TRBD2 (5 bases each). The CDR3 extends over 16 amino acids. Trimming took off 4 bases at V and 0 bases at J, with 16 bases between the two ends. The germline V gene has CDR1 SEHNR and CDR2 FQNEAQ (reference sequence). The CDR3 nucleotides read TGTGCCAGCAGCTCCGTTGGGACCTCATCCTCCTACGAGCAGTACTTC. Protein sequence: CASSSVGTSSSYEQYF.

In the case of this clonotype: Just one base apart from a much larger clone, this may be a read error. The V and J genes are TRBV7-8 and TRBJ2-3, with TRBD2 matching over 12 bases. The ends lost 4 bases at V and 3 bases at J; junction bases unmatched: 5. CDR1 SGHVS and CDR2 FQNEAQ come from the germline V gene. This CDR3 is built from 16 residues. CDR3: CASSCPSGGGTDTQYF. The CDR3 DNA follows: TGTGCCAGCAGCTGCCCTAGCGGGGGGGGTACAGATACGCAGTATTTT.

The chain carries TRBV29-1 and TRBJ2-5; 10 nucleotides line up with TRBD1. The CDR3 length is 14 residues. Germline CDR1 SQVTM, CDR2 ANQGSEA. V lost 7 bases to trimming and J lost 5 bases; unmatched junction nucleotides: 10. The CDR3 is CSGGRTGGRETQYF. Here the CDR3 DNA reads TGCAGCGGCGGGCGGACAGGGGGTCGGGAGACCCAGTACTTC. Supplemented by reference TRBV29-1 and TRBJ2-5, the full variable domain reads SAVISQKPSRDICQRGTSLTIQCQVDSQVTMMFWYRQQPGQSLTLIATANQGSEATYESGFVIDKFPISRPNLTFSTLTVSNMSPEDSSIYLCSGGRTGGRETQYFGPGTRLLVL.

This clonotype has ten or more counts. DNA of the CDR3: TGTGCCAGCAGTGAAGCGGGGACCTACGAGCAGTACGTC. Its translation: CASSEAGTYEQYV. The chain is built from TRBV6-1 and TRBJ2-7; D unclear. This CDR3 contains 13 residues. CDR1 is MNHNS and CDR2 is SASEGT in the germline V gene. The V gene lost 0 bases and the J gene lost 2 bases, with 5 bases spanning the gap.

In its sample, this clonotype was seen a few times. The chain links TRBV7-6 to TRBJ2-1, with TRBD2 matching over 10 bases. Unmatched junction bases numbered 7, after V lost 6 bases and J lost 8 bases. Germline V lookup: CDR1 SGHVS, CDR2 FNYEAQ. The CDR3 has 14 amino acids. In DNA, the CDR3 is TGTGCCAGCAGGCATACTAGCGGGGCTGATGAGCAGTTCTTC. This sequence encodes CASRHTSGADEQFF.

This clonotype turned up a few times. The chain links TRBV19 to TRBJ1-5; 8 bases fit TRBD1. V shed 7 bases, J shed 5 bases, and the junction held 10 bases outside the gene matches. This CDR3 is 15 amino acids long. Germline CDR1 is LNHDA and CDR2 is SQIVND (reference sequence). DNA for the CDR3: TGTGCCAGTACGGAAAGGACAGGGTCTCATCAGCCCCAGCATTTT. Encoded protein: CASTERTGSHQPQHF. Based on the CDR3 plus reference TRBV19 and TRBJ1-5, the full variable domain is DGGITQSPKYLFRKEGQNVTLSCEQNLNHDAMYWYRQDPGQGLRLIYYSQIVNDFQKGDIAEGYSVSREKKESFPLTVTSAQKNPTAFYLCASTERTGSHQPQHFGDGTRLSIL.

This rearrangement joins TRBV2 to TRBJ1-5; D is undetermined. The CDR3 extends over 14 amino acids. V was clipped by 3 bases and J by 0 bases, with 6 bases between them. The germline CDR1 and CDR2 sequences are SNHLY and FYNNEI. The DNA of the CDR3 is TGTGCCAGCAGTGATCCAAATAGCAATCAGCCCCAGCATTTT. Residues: CASSDPNSNQPQHF.

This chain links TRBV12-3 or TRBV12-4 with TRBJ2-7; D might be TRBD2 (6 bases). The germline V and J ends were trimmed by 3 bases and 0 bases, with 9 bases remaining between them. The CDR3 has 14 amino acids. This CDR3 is CASSFGGPSYEQYV. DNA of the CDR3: TGTGCCAGCAGTTTCGGAGGGCCCTCCTACGAGCAGTACGTC.

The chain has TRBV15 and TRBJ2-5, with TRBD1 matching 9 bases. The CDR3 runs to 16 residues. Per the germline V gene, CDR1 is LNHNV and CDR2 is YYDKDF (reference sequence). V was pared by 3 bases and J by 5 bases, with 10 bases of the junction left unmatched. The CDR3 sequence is CATSRNSGTGRETQYF. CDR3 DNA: TGTGCCACCAGCAGGAATTCCGGGACAGGGCGGGAGACCCAGTACTTC.

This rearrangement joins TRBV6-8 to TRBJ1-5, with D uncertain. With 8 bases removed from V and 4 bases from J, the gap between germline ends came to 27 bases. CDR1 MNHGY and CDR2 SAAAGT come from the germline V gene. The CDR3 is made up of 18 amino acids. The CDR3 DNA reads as TGTGCCAGCGATGACGTCTTAGGAGGGAGAGGCTTAAATCAGCCCCAGCATTTT. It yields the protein CASDDVLGGRGLNQPQHF.

CDR3 residues: CASSLLQIYGYTF. CDR3 nucleotides: TGTGCCAGCAGCTTGTTACAGATCTATGGCTACACCTTC. V usage is TRBV5-6 and J usage is TRBJ1-2; D is ambiguous. Germline V CDR1 and CDR2: SGHDT, YYEEEE. Trimming shortened V by 1 base and J by 4 bases, and 8 bases separated the two germline ends. This CDR3 has 13 amino acids.

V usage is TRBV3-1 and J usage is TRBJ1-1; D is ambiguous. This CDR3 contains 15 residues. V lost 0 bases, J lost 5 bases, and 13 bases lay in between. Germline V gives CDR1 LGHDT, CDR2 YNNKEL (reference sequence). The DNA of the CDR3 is TGTGCCAGCAGCCAAGATCTAGGCAGTAGGACTGAAGCTTTCTTT. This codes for CASSQDLGSRTEAFF.

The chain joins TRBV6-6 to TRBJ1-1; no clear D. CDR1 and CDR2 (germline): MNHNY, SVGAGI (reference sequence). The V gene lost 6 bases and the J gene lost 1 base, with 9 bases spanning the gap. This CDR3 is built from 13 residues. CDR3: CASRPDGNTEAFF. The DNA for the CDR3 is TGTGCCAGCAGGCCCGACGGGAACACTGAAGCTTTCTTT.

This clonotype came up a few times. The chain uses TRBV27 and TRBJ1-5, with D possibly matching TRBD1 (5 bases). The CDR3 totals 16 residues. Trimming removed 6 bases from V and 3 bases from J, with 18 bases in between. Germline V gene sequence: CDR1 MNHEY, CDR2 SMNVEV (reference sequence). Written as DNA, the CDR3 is TGTGCCAGCAGACTCCTGACGGGCAGGGTCAATCAGCCCCAGCATTTT. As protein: CASRLLTGRVNQPQHF.

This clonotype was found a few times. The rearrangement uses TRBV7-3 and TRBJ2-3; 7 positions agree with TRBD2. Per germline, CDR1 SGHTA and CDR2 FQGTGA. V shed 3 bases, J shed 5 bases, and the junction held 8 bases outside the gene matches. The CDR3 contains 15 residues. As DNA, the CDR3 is TGTGCCAGCAGCTTCGGGACTAAAGGTGTAGATACGCAGTATTTT. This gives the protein CASSFGTKGVDTQYF. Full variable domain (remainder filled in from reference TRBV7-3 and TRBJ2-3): GAGVSQTPSNKVTEKGKYVELRCDPISGHTALYWYRQSLGQGPEFLIYFQGTGAADDSGLPNDRFFAVRPEGSVSTLKIQRTERGDSAVYLCASSFGTKGVDTQYFGPGTRLTVL.

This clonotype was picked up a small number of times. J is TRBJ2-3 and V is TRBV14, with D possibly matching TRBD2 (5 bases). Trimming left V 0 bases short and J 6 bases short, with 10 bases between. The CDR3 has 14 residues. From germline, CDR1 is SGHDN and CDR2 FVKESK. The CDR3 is CASSQEGWRDTQYF. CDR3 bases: TGTGCCAGCAGCCAAGAAGGTTGGAGGGATACGCAGTATTTT.

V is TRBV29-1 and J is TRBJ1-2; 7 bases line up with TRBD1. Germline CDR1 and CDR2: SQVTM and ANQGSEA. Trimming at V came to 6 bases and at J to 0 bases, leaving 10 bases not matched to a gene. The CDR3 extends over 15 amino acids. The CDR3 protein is CSVSPGTEPNYGYTF. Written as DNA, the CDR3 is TGCAGCGTAAGCCCCGGGACAGAGCCTAACTATGGCTACACCTTC.

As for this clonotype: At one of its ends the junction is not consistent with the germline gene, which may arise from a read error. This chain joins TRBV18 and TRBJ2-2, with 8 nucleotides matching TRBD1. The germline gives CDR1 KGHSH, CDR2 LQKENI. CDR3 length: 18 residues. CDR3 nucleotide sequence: TGTGTCAGCTCACCAAATTCCAGGGGGCTTACCAACACCGGGGAGCTGTTTTTT. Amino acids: CVSSPNSRGLTNTGELFF.

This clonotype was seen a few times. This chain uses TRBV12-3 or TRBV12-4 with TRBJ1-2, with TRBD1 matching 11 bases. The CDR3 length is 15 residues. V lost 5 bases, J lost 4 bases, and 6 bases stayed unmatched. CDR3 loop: CASSEGTGGAYGYTF. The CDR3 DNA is TGTGCCAGCAGTGAAGGGACAGGGGGTGCCTATGGCTACACCTTC.

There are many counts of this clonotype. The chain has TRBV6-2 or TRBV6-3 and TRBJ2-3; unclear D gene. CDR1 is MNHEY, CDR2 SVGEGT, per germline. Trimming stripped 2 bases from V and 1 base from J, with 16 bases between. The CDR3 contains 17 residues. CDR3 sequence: CASSYPATLVGTDTQYF. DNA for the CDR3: TGTGCCAGCAGTTACCCGGCCACCCTTGTGGGCACAGATACGCAGTATTTT.

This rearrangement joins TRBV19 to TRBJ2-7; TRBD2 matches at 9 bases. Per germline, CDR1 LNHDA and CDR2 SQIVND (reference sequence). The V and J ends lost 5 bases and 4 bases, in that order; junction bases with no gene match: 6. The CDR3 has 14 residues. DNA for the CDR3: TGTGCCAGTAGTTCGGCTAGCGGGAAATACGAGCAGTACTTC. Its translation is CASSSASGKYEQYF.